These 14 T cell receptor beta chains share one sample of origin, sequenced in a study of blood T cell repertoires in COVID-19. Generated by immunoSEQ multiplex PCR, the TCRdb table keeps only in-frame clones and is missing some. The table includes about 260,000 clones, 70% to 90% detected once. The sample comprised peripheral blood. These receptors all come from a woman aged 40 to 50 with acute or convalescent COVID-19.

The rearrangement links TRBV19 to TRBJ2-2; 7 bases map to TRBD2. This CDR3 comprises 15 residues. Trimming at V came to 7 bases and at J to 6 bases, leaving 11 bases not matched to a gene. Germline V lookup: CDR1 LNHDA, CDR2 SQIVND (reference sequence). The DNA for the CDR3 is TGTGCCAGTACACCTGTTCCTGGGAGGGCCGGGGAGCTGTTTTTT. Amino acids: CASTPVPGRAGELFF.

Regarding this clone: Other DNA sequences in the same sample also yield this CDR3. The V gene is TRBV2, the J gene TRBJ1-1; D perhaps matches TRBD1 (6 bases). The V gene's germline CDR1 is SNHLY and CDR2 FYNNEI. V was cut by 6 bases and J by 1 base, with 9 bases left in between. This CDR3 is 13 amino acids long. The CDR3 loop is CASSLDRNTEAFF. The DNA for the CDR3 is TGTGCCAGCAGCTTGGACAGGAACACTGAAGCTTTCTTT.

This chain links TRBV11-2 with TRBJ1-1; D is possibly TRBD1 (6 bases). The V gene's germline CDR1 is SGHAT and CDR2 FQNNGV. The CDR3 is 14 residues long. With 7 bases removed from V and 1 base from J, the gap between germline ends came to 13 bases. The CDR3 DNA sequence: TGTGCCAGCACATGGGGGCAGTCGAACACTGAAGCTTTCTTT. This codes for CASTWGQSNTEAFF.

The chain employs TRBV3-1 (or the pseudogene TRBV3-2) and TRBJ1-6; no clear D. The CDR3 has 16 residues. Trimming pared 1 base from V and 0 bases from J, leaving 7 bases between. Germline V gene data show CDR1 as LGHDT and CDR2 as YNNKEL (reference sequence). The CDR3 spells CASSQGRSSYNSPLHF. CDR3 sequence (DNA): TGTGCCAGCAGCCAAGGTAGGAGCTCCTATAATTCACCCCTCCACTTT.

The chain carries TRBV11-2 and TRBJ1-2, with D maybe TRBD1 (5 bases). Trimming pared 3 bases from V and 3 bases from J, leaving 8 bases between. This CDR3 is built from 13 residues. The germline V gene has CDR1 SGHAT and CDR2 FQNNGV. The chain's CDR3 is CASSFQGDYGYTF. The DNA of the CDR3 is TGTGCCAGCAGCTTTCAGGGCGACTATGGCTACACCTTC. The full variable domain, with the rest looked up from reference TRBV11-2 and TRBJ1-2, is EAGVAQSPRYKIIEKRQSVAFWCNPISGHATLYWYQQILGQGPKLLIQFQNNGVVDDSQLPKDRFSAERLKGVDSTLKIQPAKLEDSAVYLCASSFQGDYGYTFGSGTRLTVV.

The chain links TRBV6-4 to TRBJ2-3; 7 bases match TRBD2. CDR1 is MRHNA, CDR2 SNTAGT, per germline. The CDR3 runs 13 residues. Trimming took 6 bases from V and 5 from J; bases not matched to a gene: 5. CDR3: CASSRTSEDTQYF. In DNA form, the CDR3 reads TGTGCCAGCAGCCGGACTAGTGAAGATACGCAGTATTTT.

This chain uses TRBV4-1 with TRBJ2-5; 9 bases map to TRBD1. CDR3 length equals 14 residues. With V trimmed by 4 bases and J by 5 bases, 5 bases remained unmatched. The germline V gene encodes CDR1 MGHRA and CDR2 YSYEKL. The CDR3 spells CASSLTGGWETQYF. CDR3 sequence (DNA): TGCGCCAGCAGCCTTACAGGGGGCTGGGAGACCCAGTACTTC.

The rearrangement uses TRBV7-9 and TRBJ1-2, with 10 bases identical to TRBD1. The length of the CDR3 is 14 residues. Germline lookup yields CDR1 SEHNR and CDR2 FQNEAQ (reference sequence). J was trimmed by 6 bases and V by 5 bases; bases with no gene match: 6. This chain's CDR3 is CASSLRQGADGYTF. The CDR3 region has the DNA TGTGCCAGCAGCCTTCGACAGGGGGCAGATGGCTACACCTTC.

The chain uses TRBV3-1 (or the pseudogene TRBV3-2) and TRBJ1-2; unclear D gene. The CDR3 consists of 13 residues. Trimming left V 2 bases short and J 1 base short, with 5 bases between. Per the germline V gene, CDR1 is LGHDT and CDR2 is YNNKEL (reference sequence). CDR3 amino acids: CASSQTSNYGYTF. The DNA of the CDR3 is TGTGCCAGCAGCCAAACCAGTAACTATGGCTACACCTTC.

The count of this clone is one. CDR3 region: CASSLGRVRSYNSPLHF. The CDR3 nucleotides are TGTGCCAGCAGCTTGGGCAGGGTGCGCTCCTATAATTCACCCCTCCACTTT. This chain connects TRBV7-8 to TRBJ1-6; D is perhaps TRBD1 (5 bases). V lost 3 bases, J lost 0 bases, and 12 bases lay in between. CDR1 and CDR2 (germline): SGHVS, FQNEAQ. CDR3 length: 17 residues.

V gene TRBV6-6 combines with J gene TRBJ1-1; 10 nucleotides match TRBD1. The V segment lost 5 bases and the J segment 1 base; nucleotides outside the gene matches: 4. This CDR3 contains 15 residues. CDR1 is MNHNY, CDR2 SVGAGI, per germline (reference sequence). CDR3 bases: TGTGCCAGCAGTCCGCGACAGGGGGCGAACACTGAAGCTTTCTTT. Encoded protein: CASSPRQGANTEAFF.

The chain uses TRBV4-1 and TRBJ2-2, with 7 bases aligning to TRBD1. V dropped 0 bases and J dropped 4; count of bases not matched to a gene: 8. From germline, CDR1 is MGHRA and CDR2 YSYEKL. The CDR3 is 17 amino acids. The CDR3 sequence is CASSQDPRQGITGELFF. DNA for the CDR3: TGCGCCAGCAGCCAAGATCCGCGACAGGGCATCACCGGGGAGCTGTTTTTT.

This clone was seen more than once but under ten times. This chain links TRBV20-1 with TRBJ2-7; D call uncertain. The CDR3 is 11 residues long. Germline CDR1 is DFQATT and CDR2 is SNEGSKA (reference sequence). Trimming took off 3 bases at V and 3 bases at J, with 6 bases between the two ends. CDR3: CSARSNYEQYV. The DNA of the CDR3 is TGCAGTGCTAGGAGCAACTACGAGCAGTACGTC.

The chain's CDR3 is CASGLAYRGGNTEAFF. DNA for the CDR3: TGTGCTAGTGGTTTGGCCTACAGGGGGGGGAACACTGAAGCTTTCTTT. V is TRBV12-5 and J is TRBJ1-1; TRBD1 matches 8 bases. This CDR3 has 16 amino acids. V was pared by 1 base and J by 1 base, with 5 bases of the junction left unmatched. Germline V CDR1 and CDR2: LGHNT, FRNRAP. Full variable domain (outside the CDR3, taken from reference TRBV12-5 and TRBJ1-1): DARVTQTPRHKVTEMGQEVTMRCQPILGHNTVFWYRQTMMQGLELLAYFRNRAPLDDSGMPKDRFSAEMPDATLATLKIQPSEPRDSAVYFCASGLAYRGGNTEAFFGQGTRLTVV.